A single T cell receptor (beta chain) is shown here with its context. The sample's time point: blood at routine non-recurrence follow-up after resection. Whole RNA came from tumor, nontumor lung or frozen PBMC and was sequenced without being sorted. A unique molecular identifier was attached to every TCR cDNA molecule. MiXCR, run by TCRdb on the 5' RACE reads, gives a single entry per CDR3 protein. This sample has about 120,000 distinct CDR3 sequences, with more than 10% found just once. This entry comes from a study of spatial heterogeneity in lung cancer. The overall study: Detected beta-chain sequences consistently exceeded alpha-chain sequences. On average, each unique TCR and UMI combination appeared more than ten times in raw reads.

The CDR3 sequence is 15 residues long. J lost 4 bases, V lost 6 bases, and 5 bases had no gene match. The germline V gene encodes CDR1 SGHDN and CDR2 FVKESK. The chain has TRBV14 and TRBJ2-4; TRBD2 agrees at 11 bases. Material: PBMCs, obtained at follow-up. This receptor was taken from a female donor with early-stage non-small cell lung cancer. CDR3 nucleotide sequence: TGTGCCAGCAGTAGGACTAGCGGGCTGAAAAACATTCAGTACTTC. As protein: CASSRTSGLKNIQYF.